Described below is a single T cell receptor (beta chain) sequence and its context. The record originates from a study of T cell changes during pregnancy in multiple sclerosis. Assay: immunoSEQ multiplex PCR; the TCRdb copy retains only in-frame clones and omits some. Among more than 90,000 clones listed, around 90% were seen once. CDR1 and CDR2 (germline): MNHNS, SASEGT. V shed 3 bases and J 8 bases; nucleotides not matched to a gene: 11. The CDR3 runs to 16 residues. The chain joins TRBV6-1 to TRBJ2-3; TRBD2 matches at 10 bases. The source is a female donor with multiple sclerosis, enrolled in a pregnancy study. The specimen comprised peripheral blood, sampled in the second trimester of pregnancy. The CDR3 region is CASSESSGRAGSTQYF. The CDR3 DNA sequence: TGTGCCAGCAGTGAGTCGAGCGGGAGGGCCGGTTCTACGCAGTATTTT.